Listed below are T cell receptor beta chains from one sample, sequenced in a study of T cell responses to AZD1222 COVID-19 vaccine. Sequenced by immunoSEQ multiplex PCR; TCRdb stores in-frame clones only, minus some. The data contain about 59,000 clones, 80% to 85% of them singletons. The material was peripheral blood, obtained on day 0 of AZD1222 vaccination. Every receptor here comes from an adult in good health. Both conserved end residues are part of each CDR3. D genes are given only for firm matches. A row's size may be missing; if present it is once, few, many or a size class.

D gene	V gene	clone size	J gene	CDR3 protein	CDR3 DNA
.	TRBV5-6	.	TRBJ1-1	CASSLAIGVTEAFF	TGTGCCAGCAGCTTGGCAATAGGGGTGACTGAAGCTTTCTTT
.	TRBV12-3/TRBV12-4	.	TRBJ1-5	CASSLAWDQPQHF	TGTGCCAGCAGTTTAGCGTGGGATCAGCCCCAGCATTTT
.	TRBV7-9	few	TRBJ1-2	CASSPNVGGGYTF	TGTGCCAGCAGCCCCAATGTAGGCGGCGGCTACACCTTC
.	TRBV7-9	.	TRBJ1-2	CASSYLRGAENYGYTF	TGTGCCAGCAGCTACTTGAGGGGGGCGGAGAACTATGGCTACACCTTC
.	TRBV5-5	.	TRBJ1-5	CASRLDPGGGNQPQHF	TGTGCCAGCAGACTAGACCCCGGAGGAGGCAATCAGCCCCAGCATTTT
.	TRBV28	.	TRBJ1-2	CASSQNYGYTF	TGTGCCAGCAGCCAAAACTATGGCTACACCTTC
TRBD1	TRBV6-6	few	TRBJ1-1	CASSAGTANTEAFF	TGTGCCAGCAGTGCTGGGACAGCGAACACTGAAGCTTTCTTT
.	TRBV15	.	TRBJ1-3	CATSRETPNTIYF	TGTGCCACCAGCAGAGAAACCCCAAACACCATATATTTT
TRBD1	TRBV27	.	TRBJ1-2	CASSQFPTDRAHGYTF	TGTGCCAGCAGCCAATTTCCCACCGACAGGGCCCATGGCTACACCTTC
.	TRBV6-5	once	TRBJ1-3	CASTIWGNTIYF	TGTGCCAGCACTATCTGGGGAAACACCATATATTTT
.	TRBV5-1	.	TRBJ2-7	CASSLEITYEQYF	TGCGCCAGCAGCTTGGAGATCACCTACGAGCAGTACTTC
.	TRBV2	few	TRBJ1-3	CASSEAGQGSGNTIYF	TGTGCCAGCAGTGAAGCCGGGCAGGGCTCTGGAAACACCATATATTTT
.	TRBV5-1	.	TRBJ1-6	CASSLALGRDNSPLHF	TGCGCCAGCAGCTTGGCCCTTGGAAGGGATAATTCACCCCTCCACTTT
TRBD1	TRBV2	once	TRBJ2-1	CASSQTGGRYSEQFF	TGTGCCAGCAGCCAGACAGGGGGTCGGTACAGTGAGCAGTTCTTC
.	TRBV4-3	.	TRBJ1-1	CASSPSAGQGTEAFF	TGCGCCAGCAGCCCATCGGCAGGGCAGGGCACTGAAGCTTTCTTT
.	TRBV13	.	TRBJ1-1	CASSLTVSNTEAFF	TGTGCCAGCAGCTTGACAGTATCGAACACTGAAGCTTTCTTT
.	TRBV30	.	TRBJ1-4	CAWSEGYYEKLFF	TGTGCCTGGAGTGAGGGGTATTATGAAAAACTGTTTTTT
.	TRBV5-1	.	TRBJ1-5	CASSLSGDNQPQHF	TGCGCCAGCAGCTTGTCGGGCGACAATCAGCCCCAGCATTTT
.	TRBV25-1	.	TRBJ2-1	CASSPLRGYNEQFF	TGTGCCAGCAGTCCTCTCCGGGGTTACAATGAGCAGTTCTTC
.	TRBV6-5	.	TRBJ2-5	CASSYSGKETQYF	TGTGCCAGCAGTTACTCGGGAAAAGAGACCCAGTACTTC
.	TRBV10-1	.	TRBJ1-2	CASSESWTWGYTF	TGCGCCAGCAGTGAATCTTGGACTTGGGGCTACACCTTC
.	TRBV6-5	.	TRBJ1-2	CASSYVAGPSGYTF	TGTGCCAGCAGTTACGTCGCGGGGCCCTCTGGCTACACCTTC
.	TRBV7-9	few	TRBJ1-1	CASQVQDQNTEAFF	TGTGCCAGCCAGGTCCAAGATCAGAACACTGAAGCTTTCTTT
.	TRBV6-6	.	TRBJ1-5	CASSPRDQPQHF	TGTGCCAGCAGTCCAAGGGATCAGCCCCAGCATTTT
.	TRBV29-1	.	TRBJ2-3	CSVEGGPLPTDTQYF	TGCAGCGTTGAAGGGGGCCCTCTCCCCACAGATACGCAGTATTTT
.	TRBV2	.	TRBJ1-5	CASSGTVRAGNQPQHF	TGTGCCAGCAGTGGGACAGTGAGGGCGGGGAATCAGCCCCAGCATTTT
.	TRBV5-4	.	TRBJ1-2	CASSFWGGDGYTF	TGTGCCAGCAGCTTTTGGGGGGGCGACGGCTACACCTTC
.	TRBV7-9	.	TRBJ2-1	CASSLEREGEQFF	TGTGCCAGCAGCTTAGAGCGCGAGGGTGAGCAGTTCTTC
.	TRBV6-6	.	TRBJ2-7	CASSPGSRGPGQYF	TGTGCCAGCAGTCCCGGATCCAGGGGACCCGGGCAGTACTTC
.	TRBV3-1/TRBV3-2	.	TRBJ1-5	CASAGHGNQPQHF	TGTGCCAGCGCGGGGCACGGCAATCAGCCCCAGCATTTT